This T cell receptor beta chain is from a study of T-cell reconstitution after alpha-beta-depleted transplantation in children. Study results and caveats: The study reportedly traced alpha-beta T cells about two months after transplant to several hundred expanded graft clones.

This clonotype appeared a few times. As yet, its antigen is unknown. Preparation of the TCRbeta library involved a method that used unique molecular identifiers. TCRdb processed the PCR reads anew with MiXCR; each CDR3 protein has one entry. The table shows about 310,000 distinct CDR3 sequences, with roughly 25% occurring only once. The germline gives CDR1 MNHEY, CDR2 SVGEGT. Trimming took 1 base from V and 5 from J; bases not matched to a gene: 7. The CDR3 consists of 15 residues. This chain uses TRBV6-2 or TRBV6-3 with TRBJ2-5; TRBD1 agrees at 7 bases. The sample in question was PBMCs, mostly from graft donor cells, obtained 180 days after TCRalphabeta/CD19-depleted stem cell transplant. The TCR comes from a male patient between 10 and 17 years old who had a stem cell transplant for acute lymphoblastic leukemia, so the T cells may come from the graft donor. The CDR3 loop reads CASSYFRTGGETQYF. The CDR3 DNA follows: TGTGCCAGCAGTTACTTCAGGACAGGTGGCGAGACCCAGTACTTC.